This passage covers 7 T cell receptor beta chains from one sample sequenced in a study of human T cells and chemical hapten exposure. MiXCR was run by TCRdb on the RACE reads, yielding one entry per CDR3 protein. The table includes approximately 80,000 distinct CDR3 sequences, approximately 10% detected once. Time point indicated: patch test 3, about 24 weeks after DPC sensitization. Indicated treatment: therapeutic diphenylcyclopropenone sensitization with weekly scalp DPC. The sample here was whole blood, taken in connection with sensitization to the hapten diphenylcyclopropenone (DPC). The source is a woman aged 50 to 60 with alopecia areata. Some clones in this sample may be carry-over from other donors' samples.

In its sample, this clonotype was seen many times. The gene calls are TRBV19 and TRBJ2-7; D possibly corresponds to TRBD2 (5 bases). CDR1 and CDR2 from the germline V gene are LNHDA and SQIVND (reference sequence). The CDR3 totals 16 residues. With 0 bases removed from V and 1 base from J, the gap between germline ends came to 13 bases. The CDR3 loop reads CASSIEAGRRSYEQYF. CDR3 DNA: TGTGCCAGTAGTATAGAGGCGGGCCGGCGATCCTACGAGCAGTACTTC.

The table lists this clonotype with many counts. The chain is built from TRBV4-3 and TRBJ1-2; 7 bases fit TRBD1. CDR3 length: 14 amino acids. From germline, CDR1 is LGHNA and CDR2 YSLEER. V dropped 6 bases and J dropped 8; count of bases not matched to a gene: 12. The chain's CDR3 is CASSQRLATGGYTF. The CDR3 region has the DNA TGCGCCAGCAGTCAAAGGTTGGCGACAGGGGGCTACACCTTC.

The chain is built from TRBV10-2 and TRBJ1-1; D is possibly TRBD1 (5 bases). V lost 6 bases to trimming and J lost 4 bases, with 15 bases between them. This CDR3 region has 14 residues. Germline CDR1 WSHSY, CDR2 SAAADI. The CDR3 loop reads CASRGSYGGTEAFF. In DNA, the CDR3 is TGCGCCAGCAGGGGCTCCTACGGGGGCACTGAAGCTTTCTTT.

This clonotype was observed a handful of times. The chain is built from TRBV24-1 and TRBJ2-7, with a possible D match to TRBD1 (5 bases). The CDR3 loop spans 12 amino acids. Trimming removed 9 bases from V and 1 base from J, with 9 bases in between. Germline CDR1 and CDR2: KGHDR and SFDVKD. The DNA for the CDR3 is TGTGCCACCTTGACAGCTTCCTACGAGCAGTACTTC. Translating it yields CATLTASYEQYF.

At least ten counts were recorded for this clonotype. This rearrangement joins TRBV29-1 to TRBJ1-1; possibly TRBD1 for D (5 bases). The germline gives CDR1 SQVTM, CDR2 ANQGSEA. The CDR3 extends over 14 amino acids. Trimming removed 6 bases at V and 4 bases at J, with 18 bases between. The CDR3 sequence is CSVGDGGRTTEAFF. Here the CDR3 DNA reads TGCAGCGTGGGGGACGGAGGTCGTACCACTGAAGCTTTCTTT.

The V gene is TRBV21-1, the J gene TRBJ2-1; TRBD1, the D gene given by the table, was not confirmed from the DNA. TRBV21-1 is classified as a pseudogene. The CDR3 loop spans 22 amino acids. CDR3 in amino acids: CASSKVGTGGYNSASSYNEQFF. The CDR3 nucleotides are TGTGCCAGCAGCAAAGTGGGGACAGGGGGCTATAATAGCGCGAGCTCCTACAATGAGCAGTTCTTC.

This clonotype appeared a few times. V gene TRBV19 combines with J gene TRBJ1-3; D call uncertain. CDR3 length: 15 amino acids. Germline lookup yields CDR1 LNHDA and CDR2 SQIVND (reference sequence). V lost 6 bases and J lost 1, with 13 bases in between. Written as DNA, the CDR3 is TGTGCCAGTAGAACAAGCAGCGGATCTGGAAACACCATATATTTT. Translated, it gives CASRTSSGSGNTIYF.